This is a list of T cell receptor beta chains from one sample in a study of blood T cell repertoires in COVID-19. Assay used: immunoSEQ multiplex PCR; TCRdb lists only in-frame clones, some missing. The sample lists around 240,000 clones; roughly 86% were seen once. Sample: PBMCs or T cells enriched from blood (not recorded which). The receptor set was obtained from a woman aged 50 to 65 who had recovered from COVID-19. Each CDR3 is given with its conserved first and last residue. The D gene is left open where the match is weak. Size is stated for part of the rows, as once, few or many counts, or as a class when the clone is expanded.

clone_size d_call cdr3_length j_call v_call cdr3_nt cdr3_aa
. TRBD1 14 TRBJ2-1 TRBV28 TGTGCCAGCAGTCGCACAGGGGGCTACAATGAGCAGTTCTTC CASSRTGGYNEQFF
. TRBD1 15 TRBJ1-6 TRBV3-1/TRBV3-2 TGTGCCAGCAGCCCGACAGGGGGCTTTAATTCACCCCTCCACTTT CASSPTGGFNSPLHF
. TRBD1 13 TRBJ2-7 TRBV6-5 TGTGCCAGCAGTAATCGACAGGGCCACGAGCAGTACTTC CASSNRQGHEQYF
. . 14 TRBJ1-1 TRBV25-1 TGTGCCAGCAGTGAGGGACACTCGAACACTGAAGCTTTCTTT CASSEGHSNTEAFF
. . 15 TRBJ2-3 TRBV18 TGTGCCAGCTCACCAACGGCAGGGAACACAGATACGCAGTATTTT CASSPTAGNTDTQYF
once TRBD2 16 TRBJ2-1 TRBV28 TGTGCCAGCAGTTCAACACCTAGCGGGACCTACAATGAGCAGTTCTTC CASSSTPSGTYNEQFF
. . 16 TRBJ1-1 TRBV15 TGTGCCACCAGCAGAGATTACGGGGGGTATGACACTGAAGCTTTCTTT CATSRDYGGYDTEAFF
. TRBD1 13 TRBJ1-5 TRBV19 TGTGCCAGTAGTGCGGACAGGGTGCGGCCCCAGCATTTT CASSADRVRPQHF
once . 16 TRBJ1-2 TRBV9 TGTGCCAGCAGCGTAGGTGGAAGGGGAGGTTACTATGGCTACACCTTC CASSVGGRGGYYGYTF
. TRBD2 15 TRBJ2-3 TRBV18 TGTGCCAGCTCACGAGCGGGGGGGATACTGGATACGCAGTATTTT CASSRAGGILDTQYF
. . 14 TRBJ2-7 TRBV9 TGTGCCAGCAGCGAAGGACTGGGCTCCTACGAGCAGTACTTC CASSEGLGSYEQYF
. . 15 TRBJ1-1 TRBV10-1 TGCGCCAGCAGCTCACGACAGGTCCCGAACACTGAAGCTTTCTTT CASSSRQVPNTEAFF
. TRBD1 14 TRBJ2-3 TRBV28 TGTGCCAGCAGTGTACGACAGGGTACAGATACGCAGTATTTT CASSVRQGTDTQYF
. . 16 TRBJ1-6 TRBV10-3 TGTGCCATCAGTGAACCGGACAGCACGTATAATTCACCCCTCCACTTT CAISEPDSTYNSPLHF
. . 13 TRBJ2-5 TRBV12-3/TRBV12-4 TGTGCCAGCAGTAGAGAGGTCGAAGAGACCCAGTACTTC CASSREVEETQYF
. . 13 TRBJ2-7 TRBV10-2 TGCGCCAGCAGTCCGTACAACCTCTACGAGCAGTACTTC CASSPYNLYEQYF
. . 13 TRBJ2-7 TRBV5-1 TGCGCCAGCAGCTTCCGCGGGGACCACGAGCAGTACTTC CASSFRGDHEQYF
. TRBD2 14 TRBJ2-7 TRBV28 TGTGCCAGCAGAAGACTAGCGGGAGGTCTCGAGCAGTACTTC CASRRLAGGLEQYF
. TRBD1 13 TRBJ1-2 TRBV12-3/TRBV12-4 TGTGCCAGCAGTCGGGACAGCCTGGATGGCTACACCTTC CASSRDSLDGYTF
. TRBD2 15 TRBJ2-7 TRBV11-2 TGTGCCAGCAACCTGATGACTAGCGGTATTGTTGAGCAGTACTTC CASNLMTSGIVEQYF